Shown below are 26 T cell receptor beta chains from a single sample sequenced in a study of graft-versus-host responses after intestinal transplantation. Using immunoSEQ multiplex PCR, the repertoire was profiled, and TCRdb retains in-frame clones only, with some absent. The sample has 30,000 to 45,000 clones, roughly four fifths seen once. The starting material was PBMCs, obtained 1070 days after transplant. The source is a human patient who received an intestinal transplant, so some T cells may come from the graft donor.

The CDR3, as DNA: TGCAGCGCAGCCGGGACAGCCAAAAACATTCAGTACTTC. The encoded protein is CSAAGTAKNIQYF. The chain employs TRBV29-1 and TRBJ2-4, with D perhaps TRBD1 or TRBD2 (5 bases each). V was trimmed by 7 bases and J by 0 bases, leaving 10 bases between them. Germline loops: CDR1 SQVTM, CDR2 ANQGSEA. The CDR3 sequence is 13 residues long. The full variable domain, rest sourced from reference TRBV29-1 and TRBJ2-4, is SAVISQKPSRDICQRGTSLTIQCQVDSQVTMMFWYRQQPGQSLTLIATANQGSEATYESGFVIDKFPISRPNLTFSTLTVSNMSPEDSSIYLCSAAGTAKNIQYFGAGTRLSVL.

This chain links TRBV7-8 with TRBJ1-1, with D perhaps matching TRBD1 (5 bases). CDR1 and CDR2 (germline): SGHVS, FQNEAQ. The V end was cut by 0 bases, the J end by 1 base, with 9 bases between. There are 15 residues in the CDR3. The CDR3 region is CASSLAVGTNTEAFF. The CDR3 region has the DNA TGTGCCAGCAGCTTAGCGGTGGGGACGAACACTGAAGCTTTCTTT.

This rearrangement joins TRBV19 to TRBJ1-2; a possible D gene is TRBD1 (5 bases). The V end lost 3 bases, the J end lost 8 bases, and 16 bases lay between the germline ends. The CDR3 sequence is 14 residues long. CDR1 is LNHDA and CDR2 is SQIVND in the germline V gene (reference sequence). The CDR3 DNA follows: TGTGCCAGTAGTATGGGGGACCGAGCTAGAGGCTACACCTTC. Translating gives CASSMGDRARGYTF. Filled out from reference TRBV19 and TRBJ1-2, the complete variable domain reads DGGITQSPKYLFRKEGQNVTLSCEQNLNHDAMYWYRQDPGQGLRLIYYSQIVNDFQKGDIAEGYSVSREKKESFPLTVTSAQKNPTAFYLCASSMGDRARGYTFGSGTRLTVV.

Concerning this clone: This may be a read error: a much more frequent sequence differs by one nucleotide. The J gene is TRBJ1-1, the V gene TRBV28, with 8 bases that match TRBD1. The CDR3 has 13 amino acids. Germline CDR1 reads MDHEN; CDR2 reads SYDVKM. J was trimmed by 7 bases and V by 3 bases; bases with no gene match: 4. CDR3 nucleotide sequence: TGTGCCAGCAGTTTTGCAGGGGGCATTGAAGCTTTCTTT. Translating gives CASSFAGGIEAFF.

The chain recombines TRBV29-1 with TRBJ1-2, with D possibly being TRBD1 (5 bases). Trimming left V 4 bases short and J 3 bases short, with 18 bases between. This CDR3 spans 15 amino acids. Germline CDR1 is SQVTM and CDR2 is ANQGSEA. For the CDR3, the DNA is TGCAGCGTTGGGCGGCCGGGACCCTGGGACTATGGCTACACCTTC. Its protein product is CSVGRPGPWDYGYTF.

This clone was picked up a small number of times. The rearrangement joins TRBV4-2 to TRBJ2-1; TRBD1 matches 10 bases. The CDR3 is 16 amino acids. Germline CDR1 and CDR2: LGHNA and YNFKEQ. The trim removed 3 bases at V and 5 bases at J, leaving 7 bases unmatched. The CDR3, as DNA: TGTGCCAGCAGCCAGGATCCCGGGACAGGGGACAATGAGCAGTTCTTC. Amino acids: CASSQDPGTGDNEQFF.

The chain combines TRBV6-4 with TRBJ2-3; unclear D gene. The V and J ends lost 0 bases and 3 bases respectively, with 16 bases between them. The CDR3 consists of 17 residues. Germline V gives CDR1 MRHNA, CDR2 SNTAGT. CDR3 in amino acids: CASSDSASGQGTDTQYF. Written as DNA, the CDR3 is TGTGCCAGCAGTGACTCCGCATCCGGCCAAGGGACAGATACGCAGTATTTT.

The chain uses TRBV7-3 and TRBJ2-1; TRBD2 matches 11 bases. The ends lost 5 bases at V and 8 bases at J; junction bases unmatched: 8. The CDR3 runs 15 residues. From germline, CDR1 is SGHTA and CDR2 FQGTGA. This CDR3 reads CASSARLAGTDEQFF. The CDR3 DNA reads as TGTGCCAGCAGCGCCCGACTAGCGGGAACCGATGAGCAGTTCTTC.

This rearrangement joins TRBV15 to TRBJ2-1; 8 nucleotides line up with TRBD2. Per germline, CDR1 LNHNV and CDR2 YYDKDF (reference sequence). This CDR3 region has 15 residues. Germline trimming cut 0 bases from V and 3 bases from J; bases unmatched to any gene: 1. CDR3 sequence: CATSRDSGVYNEQFF. DNA for the CDR3: TGTGCCACCAGCAGAGATAGCGGGGTCTACAATGAGCAGTTCTTC.

CDR3 in amino acids: CASSLEGLSNQPQHF. The CDR3 DNA reads as TGTGCCAGCAGCTTGGAAGGGTTAAGCAATCAGCCCCAGCATTTT. This chain connects TRBV5-8 to TRBJ1-5; D not certain. The CDR3 is 15 amino acids. V was pared by 0 bases and J by 1 base, with 8 bases between. The germline CDR1 and CDR2 sequences are SGHTS and YDEGEE.

The V call is TRBV29-1, the J call TRBJ1-2, with 9 bases aligning to TRBD1. V was pared by 5 bases and J by 3 bases, with 4 bases of the junction left unmatched. The CDR3 spans 13 residues. CDR1 is SQVTM, CDR2 ANQGSEA, per germline. The CDR3 DNA is TGCAGCGTTCCTGGACAGGGGCACTATGGCTACACCTTC. This codes for CSVPGQGHYGYTF. Filled out from reference TRBV29-1 and TRBJ1-2, the complete variable domain reads SAVISQKPSRDICQRGTSLTIQCQVDSQVTMMFWYRQQPGQSLTLIATANQGSEATYESGFVIDKFPISRPNLTFSTLTVSNMSPEDSSIYLCSVPGQGHYGYTFGSGTRLTVV.

The chain carries TRBV5-1 and TRBJ1-2; perhaps TRBD1 as D (6 bases). V lost 7 bases, J lost 6 bases, and 19 bases lay in between. The germline CDR1 and CDR2 sequences are SGHRS and YFSETQ. The CDR3 loop spans 14 amino acids. CDR3 protein: CASARRGAPDGYTF. CDR3 bases: TGCGCCAGCGCGAGGCGGGGGGCGCCCGATGGCTACACCTTC.

The chain combines TRBV4-2 with TRBJ1-3; 9 bases agree with TRBD1. Germline CDR1 reads LGHNA; CDR2 reads YNFKEQ. This CDR3 has 16 residues. J gave up 2 bases and V 3 bases, and 5 bases lay outside the gene matches. CDR3 sequence: CASSHDRGGTGNTIYF. The DNA for the CDR3 is TGTGCCAGCAGCCACGACAGGGGGGGAACTGGAAACACCATATATTTT.

The V gene is TRBV5-1, the J gene TRBJ2-1, with 8 bases aligning to TRBD2. The V gene end was trimmed by 3 bases and the J gene end by 8 bases; junction bases not matched to a gene: 10. In germline, CDR1 is SGHRS, CDR2 YFSETQ. This CDR3 is 15 amino acids long. CDR3 sequence reads: CASSSAGTRAHEQFF. CDR3 sequence (DNA): TGCGCCAGCAGCTCTGCCGGGACTAGGGCTCATGAGCAGTTCTTC.

J is TRBJ2-3 and V is TRBV28; 10 positions agree with TRBD1. The CDR3 is made up of 17 amino acids. The V gene end was trimmed by 2 bases and the J gene end by 7 bases; junction bases not matched to a gene: 12. Germline V gene lookup returns CDR1 MDHEN and CDR2 SYDVKM. The CDR3 here is CASSLPAPGTGAHTQYF. The CDR3 DNA follows: TGTGCCAGCAGTTTACCGGCCCCCGGGACAGGGGCACATACGCAGTATTTT. Combining the CDR3 with reference TRBV28 and TRBJ2-3 gives the whole variable domain DVKVTQSSRYLVKRTGEKVFLECVQDMDHENMFWYRQDPGLGLRLIYFSYDVKMKEKGDIPEGYSVSREKKERFSLILESASTNQTSMYLCASSLPAPGTGAHTQYFGPGTRLTVL.

This rearrangement joins TRBV5-1 to TRBJ1-1; TRBD1 is a possible D gene (5 bases). V dropped 1 base and J dropped 4 bases, with 11 bases sitting between them. The CDR3 runs 14 residues. Germline-derived CDR1 and CDR2 are SGHRS and YFSETQ. Here the CDR3 DNA reads TGCGCCAGCAGCTTGTCACAGGTGGGCACTGAAGCTTTCTTT. Protein product: CASSLSQVGTEAFF.

V and J are TRBV9 and TRBJ2-3; TRBD2 matches at 8 bases. CDR3 length: 14 residues. The V and J ends lost 0 bases and 8 bases, in that order; junction bases with no gene match: 5. Germline-derived CDR1 and CDR2 are SGDLS and YYNGEE. CDR3: CASSVGTSSGTQYF. The DNA of the CDR3 is TGTGCCAGCAGCGTAGGGACTAGCTCGGGTACGCAGTATTTT. The complete variable domain, with remaining parts taken from reference TRBV9 and TRBJ2-3, reads DSGVTQTPKHLITATGQRVTLRCSPRSGDLSVYWYQQSLDQGLQFLIQYYNGEERAKGNILERFSAQQFPDLHSELNLSSLELGDSALYFCASSVGTSSGTQYFGPGTRLTVL.

The V and J genes are TRBV2 and TRBJ1-1, with D maybe TRBD1 (5 bases). Germline CDR1 and CDR2: SNHLY and FYNNEI. This CDR3 is 15 amino acids long. V lost 3 bases and J 4 bases, leaving 15 bases between the germline ends. In nucleotides, the CDR3 is TGTGCCAGCAGTGACCCCGGGGACCGGAGCACTGAAGCTTTCTTT. Its translation is CASSDPGDRSTEAFF.

The J gene is TRBJ2-3, the V gene TRBV10-3; D gene unclear. CDR1 and CDR2 (germline): ENHRY, SYGVKD. The V end was cut by 3 bases, the J end by 4 bases, with 14 bases between. The CDR3 length is 15 residues. CDR3 sequence: CAISDQVVAADTQYF. Written as DNA, the CDR3 is TGTGCCATCAGTGATCAGGTGGTGGCAGCAGATACGCAGTATTTT.

The chain is built from TRBV6-1 and TRBJ2-5; the D gene is possibly TRBD1 (6 bases). Germline-derived CDR1 and CDR2 are MNHNS and SASEGT. The V end lost 6 bases, the J end lost 3 bases, and 17 bases lay between the germline ends. This CDR3 comprises 15 residues. CDR3 sequence (DNA): TGTGCCAGCAGCCAGGCCGCTGGGGACAAAGAGACCCAGTACTTC. Encoded protein: CASSQAAGDKETQYF.

V gene TRBV5-4 combines with J gene TRBJ2-7; 10 nucleotides line up with TRBD2. This CDR3 comprises 16 residues. Per the germline V gene, CDR1 is SGHNT and CDR2 is YYREEE (reference sequence). V was pared by 4 bases and J by 0 bases, with 7 bases of the junction left unmatched. CDR3 in amino acids: CASSPGLAASSYEQYF. CDR3 in DNA: TGTGCCAGCAGCCCCGGACTAGCGGCCTCCTCCTACGAGCAGTACTTC.

This clone was detected only once. The chain links TRBV19 to TRBJ2-7, with 8 bases lining up with TRBD2. This CDR3 region has 14 residues. CDR1 is LNHDA and CDR2 is SQIVND in the germline V gene (reference sequence). The ends lost 3 bases at V and 5 bases at J; junction bases unmatched: 6. The chain's CDR3 is CASSMGLEIDEQYF. In DNA, the CDR3 is TGTGCCAGTAGTATGGGACTAGAGATTGACGAGCAGTACTTC.

The chain links TRBV7-9 to TRBJ2-3, with TRBD1 matching over 9 bases. This CDR3 contains 14 residues. Germline V gene data show CDR1 as SEHNR and CDR2 as FQNEAQ (reference sequence). The V segment lost 6 bases and the J segment 5 bases; nucleotides outside the gene matches: 6. Here the CDR3 DNA reads TGTGCCAGCAGTTTCGGGACAGGGAGAGATACGCAGTATTTT. It codes for CASSFGTGRDTQYF.

This clone was observed a few times. The chain carries TRBV6-6 and TRBJ2-3; D remains unclear. Germline CDR1 and CDR2: MNHNY and SVGAGI (reference sequence). With 7 bases removed from V and 1 base from J, the gap between germline ends came to 18 bases. There are 16 residues in the CDR3. As DNA, the CDR3 is TGTGCCAGCATCACCCAACAGTCCTCTGGCACAGATACGCAGTATTTT. Residues: CASITQQSSGTDTQYF.

The chain couples TRBV4-1 to TRBJ1-5; TRBD1 is a possible D gene (5 bases). Germline V gene data show CDR1 as MGHRA and CDR2 as YSYEKL. This CDR3 has 17 residues. V shed 4 bases and J shed 3 bases, with 19 bases lying between them. The CDR3: CASSPGLLRGNNQPQHF. The CDR3 nucleotides are TGCGCCAGCAGCCCCGGGCTCCTCCGGGGGAACAATCAGCCCCAGCATTTT.

The rearrangement links TRBV4-1 to TRBJ2-7, with TRBD2 identical over 8 bases. The V gene's germline CDR1 is MGHRA and CDR2 YSYEKL. V shed 1 base and J 3 bases; nucleotides not matched to a gene: 2. The CDR3 covers 14 residues. The CDR3 nucleotides are TGCGCCAGCAGCCAAGTCGGGGGGGGCTACGAGCAGTACTTC. Translating it yields CASSQVGGGYEQYF.